This TCR beta chain appears in the sequencing data of a study of blood T cells in healthy people across ages. A J-beta primer mix and a sample-barcoded 5' primer were used in a second PCR of roughly 6 to 12 cycles. Each cDNA molecule was tagged by a template-switch adaptor that had 12 random nucleotides. TCRdb called the 5' RACE reads again in MiXCR, with one record for every CDR3 protein. The sample records 1.5 million to 2 million distinct CDR3 sequences, roughly 27% being singletons. Study findings and constraints: A roughly linear fall in TCR beta diversity per million T cells was seen with increasing age. The study found TCR beta diversity correlated strongly with naive T cell percentage.

Between the trimmed V and J ends, which lost 5 bases and 0 bases, there was a span of 12 bases. CDR3 length: 15 amino acids. Germline CDR1 reads SGHTA; CDR2 reads FQGTGA. There are a few counts of this clonotype. Its antigen is unidentified. The chain is built from TRBV7-3 and TRBJ2-3; D is perhaps TRBD2 (6 bases). Material: blood. The receptor's source is a woman aged 25 to 39 in good health. The DNA for the CDR3 is TGTGCCAGCAGCCCGCTAGCGTATAGCACAGATACGCAGTATTTT. Translating it yields CASSPLAYSTDTQYF.